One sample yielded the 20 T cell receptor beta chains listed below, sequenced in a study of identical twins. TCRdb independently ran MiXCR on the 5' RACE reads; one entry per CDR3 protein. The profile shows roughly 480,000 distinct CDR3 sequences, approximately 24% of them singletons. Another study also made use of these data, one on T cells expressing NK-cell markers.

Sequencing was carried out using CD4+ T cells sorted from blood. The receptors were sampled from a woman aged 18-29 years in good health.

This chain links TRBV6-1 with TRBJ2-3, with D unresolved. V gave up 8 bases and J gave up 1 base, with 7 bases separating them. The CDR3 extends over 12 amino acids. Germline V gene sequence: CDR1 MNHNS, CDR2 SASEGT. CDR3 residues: CASRARTDTQYF. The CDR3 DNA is TGTGCCAGCCGAGCCCGCACAGATACGCAGTATTTT.

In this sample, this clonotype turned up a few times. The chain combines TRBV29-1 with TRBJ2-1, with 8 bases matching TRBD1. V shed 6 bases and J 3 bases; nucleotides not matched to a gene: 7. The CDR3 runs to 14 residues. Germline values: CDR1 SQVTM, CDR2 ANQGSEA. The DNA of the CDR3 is TGCAGCGTCGTGACAGGGGAGGACTACAATGAGCAGTTCTTC. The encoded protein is CSVVTGEDYNEQFF.

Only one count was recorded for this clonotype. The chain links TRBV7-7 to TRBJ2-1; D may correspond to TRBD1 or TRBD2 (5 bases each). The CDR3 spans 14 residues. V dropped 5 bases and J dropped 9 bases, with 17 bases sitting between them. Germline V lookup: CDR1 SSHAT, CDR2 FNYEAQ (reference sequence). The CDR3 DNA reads TGTGCCAGCAGCCCGTCCGGGACCTATGGTGAGCAGTTCTTC. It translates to CASSPSGTYGEQFF. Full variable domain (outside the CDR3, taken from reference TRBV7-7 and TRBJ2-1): GAGVSQSPRYKVTKRGQDVTLRCDPISSHATLYWYQQALGQGPEFLTYFNYEAQPDKSGLPSDRFSAERPEGSISTLTIQRTEQRDSAMYRCASSPSGTYGEQFFGPGTRLTVL.

The CDR3 bases are TGCAGTGCTTTCGGGGCCAGCTCCTACGAGCAGTACTTC. Protein product: CSAFGASSYEQYF. The rearrangement uses TRBV20-1 and TRBJ2-7; either TRBD1 or TRBD2 may supply D (5 bases each). The CDR3 runs to 13 residues. V was shortened by 5 bases and J by 0 bases, with 11 bases between the two germline ends. Germline CDR1 and CDR2: DFQATT and SNEGSKA (reference sequence).

The CDR3 reads CASSLGTNGGGYTF. For the CDR3, the DNA is TGTGCCAGCAGCTTAGGGACTAACGGTGGTGGCTACACCTTC. This chain joins TRBV7-8 and TRBJ1-2, with D unclear. The V gene's germline CDR1 is SGHVS and CDR2 FQNEAQ. Trimming pared 1 base from V and 7 bases from J, leaving 13 bases between. The CDR3 extends over 14 amino acids.

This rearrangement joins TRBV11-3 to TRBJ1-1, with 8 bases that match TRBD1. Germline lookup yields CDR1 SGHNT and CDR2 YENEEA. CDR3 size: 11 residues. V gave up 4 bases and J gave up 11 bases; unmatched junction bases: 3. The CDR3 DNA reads TGTGCCAGCAGCTACAGGGGGAATGCTTTCTTT. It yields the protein CASSYRGNAFF.

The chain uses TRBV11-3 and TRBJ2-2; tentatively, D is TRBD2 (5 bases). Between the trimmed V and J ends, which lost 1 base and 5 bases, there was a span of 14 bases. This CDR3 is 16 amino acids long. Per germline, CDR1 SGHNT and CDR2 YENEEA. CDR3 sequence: CASSLAGSSPTGELFF. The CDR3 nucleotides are TGTGCCAGCAGCTTAGCTGGCTCTAGCCCAACCGGGGAGCTGTTTTTT.

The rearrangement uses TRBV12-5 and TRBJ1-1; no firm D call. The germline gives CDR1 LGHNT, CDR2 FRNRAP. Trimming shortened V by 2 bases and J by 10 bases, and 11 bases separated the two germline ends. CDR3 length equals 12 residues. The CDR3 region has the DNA TGTGCTAGTGGTTTGTGGTGGCCAGGAGCTTTCTTT. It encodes CASGLWWPGAFF.

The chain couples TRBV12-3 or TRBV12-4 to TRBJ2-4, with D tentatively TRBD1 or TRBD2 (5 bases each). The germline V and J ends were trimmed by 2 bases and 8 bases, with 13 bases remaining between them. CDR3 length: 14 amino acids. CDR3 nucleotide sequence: TGTGCCAGCAGTTTAAAATTTGGGACCTACATTCAGTACTTC. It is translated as CASSLKFGTYIQYF.

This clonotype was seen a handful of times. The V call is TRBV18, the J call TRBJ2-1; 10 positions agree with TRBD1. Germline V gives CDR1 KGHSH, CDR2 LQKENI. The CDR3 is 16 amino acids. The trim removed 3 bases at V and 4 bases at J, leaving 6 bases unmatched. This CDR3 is CASSPRQGAAYNEQFF. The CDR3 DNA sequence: TGTGCCAGCTCACCTCGACAGGGGGCAGCATACAATGAGCAGTTCTTC.

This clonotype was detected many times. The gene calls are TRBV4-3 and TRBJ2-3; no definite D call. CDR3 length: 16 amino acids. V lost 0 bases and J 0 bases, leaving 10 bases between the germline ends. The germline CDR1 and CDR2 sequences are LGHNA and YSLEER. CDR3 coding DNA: TGCGCCAGCAGCCAAGACCTGGCCGGGAGCACAGATACGCAGTATTTT. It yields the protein CASSQDLAGSTDTQYF.

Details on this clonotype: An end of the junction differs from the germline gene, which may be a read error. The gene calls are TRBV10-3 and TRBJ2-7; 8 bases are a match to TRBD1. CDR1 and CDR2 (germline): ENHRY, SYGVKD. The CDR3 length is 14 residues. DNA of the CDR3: TGTGCCATCGCGCGGGACAGGAGCTCCTACGAGCAGTGCTTC. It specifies CAIARDRSSYEQCF.

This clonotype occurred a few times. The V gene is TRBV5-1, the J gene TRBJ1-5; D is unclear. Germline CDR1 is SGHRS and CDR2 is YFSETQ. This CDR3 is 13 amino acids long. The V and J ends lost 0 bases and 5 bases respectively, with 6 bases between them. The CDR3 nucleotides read TGCGCCAGCAGCTTGGAAAGTCATCAGCCCCAGCATTTT. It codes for CASSLESHQPQHF. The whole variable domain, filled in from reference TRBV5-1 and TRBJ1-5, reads KAGVTQTPRYLIKTRGQQVTLSCSPISGHRSVSWYQQTPGQGLQFLFEYFSETQRNKGNFPGRFSGRQFSNSRSEMNVSTLELGDSALYLCASSLESHQPQHFGDGTRLSIL.

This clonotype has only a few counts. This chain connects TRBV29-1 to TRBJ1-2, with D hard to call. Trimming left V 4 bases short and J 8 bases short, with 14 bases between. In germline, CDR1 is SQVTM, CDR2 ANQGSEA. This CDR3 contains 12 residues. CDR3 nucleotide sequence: TGCAGCGTTGGTTCCAATCGGGAGGGCTACACCTTC. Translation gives CSVGSNREGYTF.

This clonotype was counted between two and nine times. The CDR3 nucleotides read TGCAGTGCTGGAAGGGGGGTAGATACGCAGTATTTT. It codes for CSAGRGVDTQYF. The genes are TRBV20-1 and TRBJ2-3; tentatively, D is TRBD1 or TRBD2 (6 bases each). Germline V lookup: CDR1 DFQATT, CDR2 SNEGSKA (reference sequence). Trimming stripped 5 bases from V and 5 bases from J, with 11 bases between. CDR3 length equals 12 residues.

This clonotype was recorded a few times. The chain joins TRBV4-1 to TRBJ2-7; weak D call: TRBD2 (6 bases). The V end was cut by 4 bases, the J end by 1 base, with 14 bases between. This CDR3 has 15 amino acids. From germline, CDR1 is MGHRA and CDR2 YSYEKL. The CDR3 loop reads CASSLREAESYEQYF. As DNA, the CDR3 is TGCGCCAGCAGCCTCAGGGAGGCCGAATCCTACGAGCAGTACTTC.

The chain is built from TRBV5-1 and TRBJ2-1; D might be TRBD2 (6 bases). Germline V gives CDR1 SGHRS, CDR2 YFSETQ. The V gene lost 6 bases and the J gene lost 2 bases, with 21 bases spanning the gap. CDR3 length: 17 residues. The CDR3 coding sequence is TGCGCCAGCATCCCCGGGTTCGGGACTGGAACCTACAATGAGCAGTTCTTC. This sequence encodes CASIPGFGTGTYNEQFF.

CDR3 coding DNA: TGTGCCAGCAGTTTCACAGGGGCATTCAACGAGCAGTACTTC. This gives the protein CASSFTGAFNEQYF. This chain uses TRBV6-5 with TRBJ2-7; 7 bases match TRBD1. The V gene end was trimmed by 4 bases and the J gene end by 5 bases; junction bases not matched to a gene: 8. The CDR3 loop spans 14 amino acids. The V gene's germline CDR1 is MNHEY and CDR2 SVGAGI.

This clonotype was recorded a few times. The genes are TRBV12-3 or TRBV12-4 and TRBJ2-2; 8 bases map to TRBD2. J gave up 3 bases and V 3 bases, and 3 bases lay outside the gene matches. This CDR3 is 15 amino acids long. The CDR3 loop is CASSFRGGDTGELFF. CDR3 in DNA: TGTGCCAGCAGTTTCCGGGGGGGCGACACCGGGGAGCTGTTTTTT.

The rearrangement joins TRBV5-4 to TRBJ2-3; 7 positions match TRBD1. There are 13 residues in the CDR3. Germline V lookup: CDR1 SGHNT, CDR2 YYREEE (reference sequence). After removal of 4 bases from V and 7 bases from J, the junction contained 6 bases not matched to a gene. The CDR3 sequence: CASSIGTDNTQYF. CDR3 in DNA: TGTGCCAGCAGCATAGGGACAGACAATACGCAGTATTTT.